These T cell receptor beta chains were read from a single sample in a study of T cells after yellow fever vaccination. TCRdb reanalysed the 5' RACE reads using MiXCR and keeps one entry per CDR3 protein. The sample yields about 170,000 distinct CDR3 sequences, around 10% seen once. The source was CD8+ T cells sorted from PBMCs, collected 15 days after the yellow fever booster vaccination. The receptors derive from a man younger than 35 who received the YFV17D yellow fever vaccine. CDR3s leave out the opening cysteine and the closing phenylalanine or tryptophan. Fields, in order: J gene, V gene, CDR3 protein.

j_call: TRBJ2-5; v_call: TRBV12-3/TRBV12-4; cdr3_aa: ASSLEGVQETQY
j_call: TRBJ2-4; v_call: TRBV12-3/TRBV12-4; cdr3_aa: ASSFIGIQY
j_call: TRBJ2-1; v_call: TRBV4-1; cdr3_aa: ASSQEWASGAYNEQF
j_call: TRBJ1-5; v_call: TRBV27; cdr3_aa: ASSHGQMGQPQH
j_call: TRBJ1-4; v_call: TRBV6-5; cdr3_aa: ASSYSGGSGEKLF
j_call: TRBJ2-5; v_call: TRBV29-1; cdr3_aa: SVEDLRDSLKY
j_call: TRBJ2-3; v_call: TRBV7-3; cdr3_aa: ASSSVPGGPADTQY
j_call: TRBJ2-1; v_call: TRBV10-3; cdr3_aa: AISESNEQF
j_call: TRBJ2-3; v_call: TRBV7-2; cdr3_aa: ASSLRPGTASTDTQY
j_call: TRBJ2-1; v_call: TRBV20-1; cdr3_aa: SARDRDDYNEQF
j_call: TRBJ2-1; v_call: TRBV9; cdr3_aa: ASSVVTGNEQF
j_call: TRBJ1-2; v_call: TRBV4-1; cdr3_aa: ASSQAGTWDGYT
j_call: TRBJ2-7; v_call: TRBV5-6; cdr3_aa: ASSVLGGEYEQY